This entry lists 7 T cell receptor beta chains sequenced from one sample in a study of cytomegalovirus exposure and HLA in healthy donors. Primers for the PCR totalled 60 Vbeta and 13 Jbeta. Measured with immunoSEQ multiplex PCR; TCRdb has only the in-frame clones, and not every one. The sample has more than 150,000 clones, approximately 85% seen once. Source material: PBMCs. These receptors were obtained from a man aged 18-30 years in good health and CMV-seropositive.

The V call is TRBV15, the J call TRBJ2-5, with 8 bases fitting TRBD1. V was clipped by 3 bases and J by 4 bases; unmatched bases: 10. The CDR3 spans 16 residues. The germline gives CDR1 LNHNV, CDR2 YYDKDF (reference sequence). The CDR3, as DNA: TGTGCCACCAGCAGCCCCCGGACAGGGCCCGGAGAGACCCAGTACTTC. Translating it yields CATSSPRTGPGETQYF.

In this sample, this clone turned up a few times. The chain couples TRBV6-1 to TRBJ2-7; 11 bases map to TRBD1. Trimming cost V 7 bases and J 7 bases; bases outside gene matches: 6. The CDR3 has 13 amino acids. Germline CDR1 and CDR2: MNHNS and SASEGT. CDR3 sequence (DNA): TGTGCCAGCAAGGGACAGGGGGTACGGGAGCAGTACTTC. Its translation: CASKGQGVREQYF.

This clone showed up just once. The V and J genes are TRBV2 and TRBJ2-3, with TRBD2 matching over 9 bases. V dropped 7 bases and J dropped 1; count of bases not matched to a gene: 6. Per germline, CDR1 SNHLY and CDR2 FYNNEI. The CDR3 is made up of 15 amino acids. Here the CDR3 DNA reads TGTGCCAGCAAAGGCGGGGGGGCTCGCACAGATACGCAGTATTTT. This sequence encodes CASKGGGARTDTQYF.

The J gene is TRBJ2-3, the V gene TRBV9; 11 bases map to TRBD1. V gave up 1 base and J gave up 6 bases; unmatched junction bases: 4. Germline loops: CDR1 SGDLS, CDR2 YYNGEE. The CDR3 spans 15 residues. This CDR3 is CASSVTGTGGDTQYF. DNA for the CDR3: TGTGCCAGCAGCGTAACCGGGACAGGGGGGGATACGCAGTATTTT.

This chain connects TRBV2 to TRBJ1-2; TRBD1 might be the D (5 bases). The V gene's germline CDR1 is SNHLY and CDR2 FYNNEI. The germline V and J ends were trimmed by 8 bases and 5 bases, with 15 bases remaining between them. The CDR3 sequence is 13 residues long. The CDR3 sequence: CASQVQGGYGYTF. In DNA form, the CDR3 reads TGTGCCAGCCAAGTCCAGGGAGGGTATGGCTACACCTTC.

CDR3 loop: CASSLRGVRTEAFF. CDR3 coding DNA: TGTGCCAGCAGCTTGAGGGGCGTGCGGACTGAAGCTTTCTTT. The chain couples TRBV5-6 to TRBJ1-1; D may be TRBD1 (5 bases). Trimming took 1 base from V and 5 from J, leaving 12 bases between them. This CDR3 is 14 amino acids long. The germline CDR1 and CDR2 sequences are SGHDT and YYEEEE.

This sequence joins TRBV18 and TRBJ2-1; 7 nucleotides agree with TRBD2. V gave up 2 bases and J gave up 12 bases; unmatched junction bases: 7. Germline CDR1 reads KGHSH; CDR2 reads LQKENI. The CDR3 loop spans 13 amino acids. CDR3 DNA: TGTGCCAGCTCACCAACGGGAGGTTTACGGCAGTTCTTC. Translation gives CASSPTGGLRQFF.